The rows below give T cell receptor beta chains drawn from one sample of a study of T cell responses to AZD1222 COVID-19 vaccine. Clones were read by immunoSEQ multiplex PCR, and TCRdb kept only the in-frame ones, dropping some. Here the sample spans about 190,000 clones, roughly 90% being singletons. This material consisted of peripheral blood, taken on day 0 of AZD1222 vaccination. These receptors were obtained from an adult in good health. CDR3s include the opening cysteine and the closing phenylalanine or tryptophan. A D gene is named only where the DNA matches it firmly.

d_gene	v_gene	len	j_gene	CDR3nt	CDR3aa
-	TRBV27	12	TRBJ2-1	TGTGCCAGCAGTCGGGGATACAATGAGCAGTTCTTC	CASSRGYNEQFF
-	TRBV7-2	11	TRBJ2-3	TGTGCCAGCAGGGGCACAGATACGCAGTATTTT	CASRGTDTQYF
-	TRBV10-2	15	TRBJ1-1	TGCGCCAGCGGCCACCGAGGCGGATGGAACACTGAAGCTTTCTTT	CASGHRGGWNTEAFF
-	TRBV5-1	16	TRBJ1-2	TGCGCCAGCAGTCGCGAGCGGAGCAGGGGACTGGTAGGCTACACCTTC	CASSRERSRGLVGYTF
-	TRBV27	15	TRBJ2-7	TGTGCCAGCAGTTTGACCTGGGACGGCACCTACGAGCAGTACTTC	CASSLTWDGTYEQYF
TRBD1	TRBV19	14	TRBJ2-3	TGTGCCAGTAGTCCGACAGGGGGGACAGATACGCAGTATTTT	CASSPTGGTDTQYF
TRBD1	TRBV11-1	15	TRBJ1-1	TGTGCCAGCAGCTCTAGGACAGGGATGAACACTGAAGCTTTCTTT	CASSSRTGMNTEAFF
-	TRBV14	16	TRBJ2-3	TGTGCCAGCAGCCAAGGGTTTTGGTACCGCACAGATACGCAGTATTTT	CASSQGFWYRTDTQYF
-	TRBV15	13	TRBJ1-5	TGTGCCACGGCCGGGACGAGGAATCAGCCCCAGCATTTT	CATAGTRNQPQHF
-	TRBV10-3	14	TRBJ1-4	TGTGCCATCGGGGGGGGTGCAACTAATGAAAAACTGTTTTTT	CAIGGGATNEKLFF
TRBD2	TRBV9	15	TRBJ2-7	TGTGCCAGCAGCGTAGTTAACGGGGGGGCCGGCGAGCAGTACTTC	CASSVVNGGAGEQYF
-	TRBV28	15	TRBJ1-3	TGTGCCAGCAGCCCCGCGGGGGCGTCTGGAAACACCATATATTTT	CASSPAGASGNTIYF